This T cell receptor (beta chain) is from a study of blood T cell repertoires in COVID-19. Clones were read by immunoSEQ multiplex PCR, and TCRdb kept only the in-frame ones, dropping some. This sample has approximately 220,000 clones, with 90% found just once. The CDR3 is made up of 13 amino acids. V dropped 5 bases and J dropped 6 bases, with 12 bases sitting between them. The germline gives CDR1 MNHEY, CDR2 SVGAGI. This receptor was obtained from a man aged 25-45 years who had been exposed to COVID-19. The sequenced material came from PBMCs or T cells enriched from blood (not recorded which). The chain carries TRBV6-5 and TRBJ2-3; weak D call: TRBD2 (5 bases). The CDR3 DNA is TGTGCCAGCAGTCAACCGGGGTGGGATACGCAGTATTTT. Amino acid sequence: CASSQPGWDTQYF.